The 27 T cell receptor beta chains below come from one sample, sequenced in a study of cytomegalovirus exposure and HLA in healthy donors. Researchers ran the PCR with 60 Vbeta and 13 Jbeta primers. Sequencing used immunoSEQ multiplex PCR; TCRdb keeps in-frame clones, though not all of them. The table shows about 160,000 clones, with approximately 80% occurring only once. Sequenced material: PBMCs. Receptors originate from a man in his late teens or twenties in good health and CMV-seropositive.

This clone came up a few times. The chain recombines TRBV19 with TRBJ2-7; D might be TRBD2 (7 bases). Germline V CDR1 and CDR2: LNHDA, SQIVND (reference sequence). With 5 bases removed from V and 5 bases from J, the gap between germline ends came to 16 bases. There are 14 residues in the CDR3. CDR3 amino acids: CASSPSGGANEQYF. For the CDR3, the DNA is TGTGCCAGTAGTCCCAGTGGGGGGGCCAACGAGCAGTACTTC.

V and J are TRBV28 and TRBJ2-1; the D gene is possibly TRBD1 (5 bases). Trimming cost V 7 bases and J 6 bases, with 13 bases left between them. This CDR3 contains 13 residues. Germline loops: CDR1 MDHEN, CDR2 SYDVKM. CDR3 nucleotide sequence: TGTGCCAGCAATACAGGCAGGGTCAATGAGCAGTTCTTC. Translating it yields CASNTGRVNEQFF.

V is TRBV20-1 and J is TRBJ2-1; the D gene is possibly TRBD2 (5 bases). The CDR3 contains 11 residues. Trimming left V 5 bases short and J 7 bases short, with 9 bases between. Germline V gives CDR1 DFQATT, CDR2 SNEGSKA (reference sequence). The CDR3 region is CSAAEGNEQFF. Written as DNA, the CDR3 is TGCAGTGCTGCAGAGGGAAATGAGCAGTTCTTC.

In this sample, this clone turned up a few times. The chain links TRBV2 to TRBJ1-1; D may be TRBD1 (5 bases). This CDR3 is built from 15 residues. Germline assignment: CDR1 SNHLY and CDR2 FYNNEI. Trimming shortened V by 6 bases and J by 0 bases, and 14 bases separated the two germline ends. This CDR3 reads CASSSFGGMNTEAFF. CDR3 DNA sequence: TGTGCCAGCAGCTCTTTTGGGGGGATGAACACTGAAGCTTTCTTT.

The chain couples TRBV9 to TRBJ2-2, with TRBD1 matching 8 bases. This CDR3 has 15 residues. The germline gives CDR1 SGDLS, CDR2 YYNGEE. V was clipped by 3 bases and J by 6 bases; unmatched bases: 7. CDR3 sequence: CASSALGQGSGELFF. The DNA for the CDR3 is TGTGCCAGCAGCGCCCTCGGACAGGGTTCCGGGGAGCTGTTTTTT.

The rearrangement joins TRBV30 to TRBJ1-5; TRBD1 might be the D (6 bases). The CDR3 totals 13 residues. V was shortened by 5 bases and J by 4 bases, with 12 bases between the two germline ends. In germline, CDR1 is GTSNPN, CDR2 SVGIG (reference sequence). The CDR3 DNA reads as TGTGCCTGGGGGACAATGGTAAATCAGCCCCAGCATTTT. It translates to CAWGTMVNQPQHF.

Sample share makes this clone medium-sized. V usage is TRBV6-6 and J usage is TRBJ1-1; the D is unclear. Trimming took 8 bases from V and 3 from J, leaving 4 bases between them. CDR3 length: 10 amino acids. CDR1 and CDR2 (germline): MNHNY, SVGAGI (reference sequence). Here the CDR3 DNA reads TGTGCCAGCGAGCACACTGAAGCTTTCTTT. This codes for CASEHTEAFF.

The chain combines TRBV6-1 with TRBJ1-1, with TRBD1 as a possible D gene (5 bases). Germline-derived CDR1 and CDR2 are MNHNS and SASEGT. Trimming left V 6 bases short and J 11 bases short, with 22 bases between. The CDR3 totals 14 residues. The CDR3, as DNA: TGTGCCAGCAGGGTGGACAAGAGTGTGGGAGGGGCTTTCTTT. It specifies CASRVDKSVGGAFF.

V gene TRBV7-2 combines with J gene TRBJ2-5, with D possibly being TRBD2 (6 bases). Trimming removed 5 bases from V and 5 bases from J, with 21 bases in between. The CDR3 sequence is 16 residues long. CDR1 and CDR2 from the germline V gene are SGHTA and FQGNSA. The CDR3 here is CASSPVEPGAWETQYF. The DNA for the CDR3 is TGTGCCAGCAGCCCCGTGGAACCGGGAGCCTGGGAGACCCAGTACTTC.

This CDR3 is CASSPEGQRGGYTF. The CDR3 DNA sequence: TGCGCCAGCAGCCCGGAGGGGCAGAGAGGTGGCTACACCTTC. The chain is built from TRBV5-1 and TRBJ1-2, with a tentative D call TRBD1 (5 bases). Per germline, CDR1 SGHRS and CDR2 YFSETQ. V lost 4 bases to trimming and J lost 7 bases, with 17 bases between them. The CDR3 covers 14 residues.

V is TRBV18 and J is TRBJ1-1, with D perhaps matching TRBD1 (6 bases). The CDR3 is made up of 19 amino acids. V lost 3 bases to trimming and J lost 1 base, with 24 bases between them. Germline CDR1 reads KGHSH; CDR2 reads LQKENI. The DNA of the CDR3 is TGTGCCAGCTCACCGTTACAGGGTATGGGGTATAGGGAGAACACTGAAGCTTTCTTT. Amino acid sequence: CASSPLQGMGYRENTEAFF.

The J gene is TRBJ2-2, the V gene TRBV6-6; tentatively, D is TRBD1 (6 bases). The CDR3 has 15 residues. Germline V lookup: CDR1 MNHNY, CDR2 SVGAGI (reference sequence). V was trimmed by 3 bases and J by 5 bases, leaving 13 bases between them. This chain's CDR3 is CASSYIGRGTGELFF. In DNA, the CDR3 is TGTGCCAGCAGTTATATAGGAAGGGGGACCGGGGAGCTGTTTTTT.

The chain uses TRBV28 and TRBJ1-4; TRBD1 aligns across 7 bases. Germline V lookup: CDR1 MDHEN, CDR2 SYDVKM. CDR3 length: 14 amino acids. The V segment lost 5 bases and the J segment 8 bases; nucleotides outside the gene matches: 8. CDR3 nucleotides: TGTGCCAGCAGTGCCCGGGACAGAGGGGAAAAACTGTTTTTT. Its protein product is CASSARDRGEKLFF. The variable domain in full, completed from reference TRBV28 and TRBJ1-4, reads DVKVTQSSRYLVKRTGEKVFLECVQDMDHENMFWYRQDPGLGLRLIYFSYDVKMKEKGDIPEGYSVSREKKERFSLILESASTNQTSMYLCASSARDRGEKLFFGSGTQLSVL.

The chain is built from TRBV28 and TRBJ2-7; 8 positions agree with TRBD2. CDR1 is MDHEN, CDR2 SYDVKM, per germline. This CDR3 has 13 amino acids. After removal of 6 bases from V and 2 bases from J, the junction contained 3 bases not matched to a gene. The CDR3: CASSEGLAYEQYF. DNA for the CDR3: TGTGCCAGCAGCGAGGGACTAGCCTACGAGCAGTACTTC.

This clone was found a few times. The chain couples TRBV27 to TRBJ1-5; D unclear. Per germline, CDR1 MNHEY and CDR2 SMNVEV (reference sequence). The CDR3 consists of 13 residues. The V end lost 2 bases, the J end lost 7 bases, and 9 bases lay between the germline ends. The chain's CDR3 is CASSLGAGQPQHF. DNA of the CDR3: TGTGCCAGCAGTTTAGGAGCGGGCCAGCCCCAGCATTTT.

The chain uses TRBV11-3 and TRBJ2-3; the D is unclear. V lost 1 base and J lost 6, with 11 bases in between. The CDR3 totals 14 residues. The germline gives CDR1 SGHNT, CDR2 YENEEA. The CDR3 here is CASSLATGGDTQYF. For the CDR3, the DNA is TGTGCCAGCAGCTTAGCGACCGGCGGCGATACGCAGTATTTT. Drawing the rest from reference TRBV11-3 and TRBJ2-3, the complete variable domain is EAGVVQSPRYKIIEKKQPVAFWCNPISGHNTLYWYLQNLGQGPELLIRYENEEAVDDSQLPKDRFSAERLKGVDSTLKIQPAELGDSAVYLCASSLATGGDTQYFGPGTRLTVL.

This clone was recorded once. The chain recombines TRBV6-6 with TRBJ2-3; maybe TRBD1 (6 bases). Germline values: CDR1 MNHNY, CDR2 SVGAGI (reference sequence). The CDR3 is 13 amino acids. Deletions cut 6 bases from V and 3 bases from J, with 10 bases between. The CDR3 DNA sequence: TGTGCCAGCAGATCAACAGGGACAGATACGCAGTATTTT. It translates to CASRSTGTDTQYF.

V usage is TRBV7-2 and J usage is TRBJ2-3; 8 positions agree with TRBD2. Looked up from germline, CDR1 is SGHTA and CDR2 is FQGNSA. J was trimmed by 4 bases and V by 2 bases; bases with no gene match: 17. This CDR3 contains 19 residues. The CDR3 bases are TGTGCCAGCAGCTTAATCGGGGGTGTGCGGGAGGTGGTCCCAGATACGCAGTATTTT. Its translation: CASSLIGGVREVVPDTQYF.

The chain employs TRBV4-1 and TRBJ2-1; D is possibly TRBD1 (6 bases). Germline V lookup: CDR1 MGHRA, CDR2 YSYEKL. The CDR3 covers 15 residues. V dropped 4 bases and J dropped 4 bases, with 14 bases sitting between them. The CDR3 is CASSPSGAVYNEQFF. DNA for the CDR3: TGCGCCAGCAGCCCATCAGGGGCCGTTTACAATGAGCAGTTCTTC.

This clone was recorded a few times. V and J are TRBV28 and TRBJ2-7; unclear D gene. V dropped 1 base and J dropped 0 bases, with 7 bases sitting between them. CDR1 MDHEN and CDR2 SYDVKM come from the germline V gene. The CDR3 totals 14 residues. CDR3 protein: CASSLYPGSYEQYF. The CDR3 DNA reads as TGTGCCAGCAGTTTATATCCGGGCTCCTACGAGCAGTACTTC.

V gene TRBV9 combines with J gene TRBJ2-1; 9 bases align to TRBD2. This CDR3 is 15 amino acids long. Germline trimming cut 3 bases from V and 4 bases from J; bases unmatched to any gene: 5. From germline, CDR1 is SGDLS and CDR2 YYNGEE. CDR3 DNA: TGTGCCAGCAGCGCCGGACTAGCGAGTTACAATGAGCAGTTCTTC. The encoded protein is CASSAGLASYNEQFF.

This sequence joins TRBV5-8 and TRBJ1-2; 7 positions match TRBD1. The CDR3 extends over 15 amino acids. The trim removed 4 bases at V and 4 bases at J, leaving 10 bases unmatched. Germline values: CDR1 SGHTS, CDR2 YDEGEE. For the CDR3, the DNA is TGTGCCAGCAGCCCAGAAACCGGGACAGTCTATGGCTACACCTTC. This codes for CASSPETGTVYGYTF.

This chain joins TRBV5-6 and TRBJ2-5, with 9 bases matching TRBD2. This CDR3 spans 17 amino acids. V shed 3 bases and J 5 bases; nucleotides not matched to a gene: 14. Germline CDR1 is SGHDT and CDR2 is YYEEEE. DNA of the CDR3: TGTGCCAGCAGCTGGGGACCTTTAGCGGGAGAGCGGGAGACCCAGTACTTC. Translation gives CASSWGPLAGERETQYF. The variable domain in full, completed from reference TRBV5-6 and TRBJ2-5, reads DAGVTQSPTHLIKTRGQQVTLRCSPKSGHDTVSWYQQALGQGPQFIFQYYEEEERQRGNFPDRFSGHQFPNYSSELNVNALLLGDSALYLCASSWGPLAGERETQYFGPGTRLLVL.

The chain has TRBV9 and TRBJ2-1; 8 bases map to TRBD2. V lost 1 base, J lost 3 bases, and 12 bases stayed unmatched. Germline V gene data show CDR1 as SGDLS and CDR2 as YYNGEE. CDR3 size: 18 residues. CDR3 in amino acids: CASSVSGTSGGNYNEQFF. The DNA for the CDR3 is TGTGCCAGCAGCGTATCCGGGACTAGTGGGGGTAACTACAATGAGCAGTTCTTC.

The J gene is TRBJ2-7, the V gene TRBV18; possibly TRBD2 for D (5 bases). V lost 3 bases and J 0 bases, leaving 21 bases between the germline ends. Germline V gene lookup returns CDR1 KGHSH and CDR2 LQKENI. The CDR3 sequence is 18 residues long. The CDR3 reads CASSPQGGAIVGSYEQYF. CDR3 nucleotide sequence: TGTGCCAGCTCACCGCAAGGAGGTGCTATTGTGGGCTCCTACGAGCAGTACTTC.

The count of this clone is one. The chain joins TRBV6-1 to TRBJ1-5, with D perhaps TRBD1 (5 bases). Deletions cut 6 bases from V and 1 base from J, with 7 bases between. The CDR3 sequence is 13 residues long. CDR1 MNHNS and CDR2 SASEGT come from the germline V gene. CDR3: CASRDTSNQPQHF. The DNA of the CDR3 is TGTGCCAGCAGGGACACGAGCAATCAGCCCCAGCATTTT.

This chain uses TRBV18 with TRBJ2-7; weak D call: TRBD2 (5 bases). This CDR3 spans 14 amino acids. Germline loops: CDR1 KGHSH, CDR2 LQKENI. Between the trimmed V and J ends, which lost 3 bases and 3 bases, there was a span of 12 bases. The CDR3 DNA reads TGTGCCAGCTCACCGTCGACGGGAATCTACGAGCAGTACTTC. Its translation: CASSPSTGIYEQYF. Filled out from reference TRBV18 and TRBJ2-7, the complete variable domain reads NAGVMQNPRHLVRRRGQEARLRCSPMKGHSHVYWYRQLPEEGLKFMVYLQKENIIDESGMPKERFSAEFPKEGPSILRIQQVVRGDSAAYFCASSPSTGIYEQYFGPGTRLTVT.